Shown below are 10 T cell receptor beta chains from a single sample sequenced in a study of cytomegalovirus exposure and HLA in healthy donors. Method: immunoSEQ multiplex PCR; TCRdb's copy keeps in-frame clones and lacks some. The table lists some 130,000 clones, around 80% of them singletons, with 25% to 30% in the top ten. The sequencing sample was made of PBMCs. The receptors come from a man in his thirties or forties in good health and CMV-seropositive.

The chain employs TRBV2 and TRBJ1-1; 7 positions agree with TRBD1. CDR1 and CDR2 from the germline V gene are SNHLY and FYNNEI. V shed 7 bases and J 2 bases; nucleotides not matched to a gene: 7. CDR3 length equals 14 residues. The CDR3 region has the DNA TGTGCCAGCACCGGGGACAGCTTAAACACTGAAGCTTTCTTT. This gives the protein CASTGDSLNTEAFF. Together with reference TRBV2 and TRBJ1-1, the CDR3 gives the full variable domain: EPEVTQTPSHQVTQMGQEVILRCVPISNHLYFYWYRQILGQKVEFLVSFYNNEISEKSEIFDDQFSVERPDGSNFTLKIRSTKLEDSAMYFCASTGDSLNTEAFFGQGTRLTVV.

This chain links TRBV4-3 with TRBJ2-4, with 11 bases aligning to TRBD2. This CDR3 has 15 residues. Per the germline V gene, CDR1 is LGHNA and CDR2 is YSLEER. The V gene end was trimmed by 4 bases and the J gene end by 5 bases; junction bases not matched to a gene: 4. The CDR3 DNA sequence: TGCGCCAGCAGCCGATTACTAGCGGGGGAAAACATTCAGTACTTC. Protein sequence: CASSRLLAGENIQYF.

V and J are TRBV15 and TRBJ2-3; possibly TRBD2 for D (6 bases). This CDR3 is 16 amino acids long. From germline, CDR1 is LNHNV and CDR2 YYDKDF (reference sequence). Trimming removed 2 bases from V and 0 bases from J, with 12 bases in between. The CDR3 DNA is TGTGCCACCAGCAGACACCGGGGGACTAGCACAGATACGCAGTATTTT. It translates to CATSRHRGTSTDTQYF. The full variable domain, in which reference TRBV15 and TRBJ2-3 provide the parts outside the CDR3, is DAMVIQNPRYQVTQFGKPVTLSCSQTLNHNVMYWYQQKSSQAPKLLFHYYDKDFNNEADTPDNFQSRRPNTSFCFLDIRSPGLGDTAMYLCATSRHRGTSTDTQYFGPGTRLTVL.

V is TRBV7-9 and J is TRBJ1-1, with TRBD1 identical over 9 bases. J lost 3 bases, V lost 5 bases, and 7 bases had no gene match. The CDR3 runs 15 residues. Germline V gene sequence: CDR1 SEHNR, CDR2 FQNEAQ (reference sequence). The CDR3 sequence is CASSARQGGHTEAFF. DNA of the CDR3: TGTGCCAGCAGCGCCCGACAGGGGGGCCACACTGAAGCTTTCTTT.

The chain has TRBV5-5 and TRBJ2-3; tentative D call: TRBD2 (6 bases). Germline V gene sequence: CDR1 SGHKS, CDR2 YYEKEE (reference sequence). The CDR3 runs to 16 residues. With 4 bases removed from V and 2 bases from J, the gap between germline ends came to 17 bases. The CDR3 here is CASSPPEGLVTDTQYF. DNA of the CDR3: TGTGCCAGCAGCCCGCCCGAGGGACTTGTCACAGATACGCAGTATTTT.

J is TRBJ2-7 and V is TRBV5-1; 9 bases agree with TRBD1. There are 20 residues in the CDR3. V was pared by 3 bases and J by 0 bases, with 19 bases of the junction left unmatched. Germline CDR1 is SGHRS and CDR2 is YFSETQ. Written as DNA, the CDR3 is TGCGCCAGCAGCTGGTCCTCGATATTCCGTCGGGACAGGGTCTCCTACGAGCAGTACTTC. Translating it yields CASSWSSIFRRDRVSYEQYF. Full variable domain (missing parts from reference TRBV5-1 and TRBJ2-7): KAGVTQTPRYLIKTRGQQVTLSCSPISGHRSVSWYQQTPGQGLQFLFEYFSETQRNKGNFPGRFSGRQFSNSRSEMNVSTLELGDSALYLCASSWSSIFRRDRVSYEQYFGPGTRLTVT.

This rearrangement joins TRBV5-1 to TRBJ1-1; 9 positions agree with TRBD1. The CDR3 totals 14 residues. Germline loops: CDR1 SGHRS, CDR2 YFSETQ. Trimming removed 4 bases from V and 6 bases from J; junction bases left unmatched: 7. This CDR3 reads CASSPGTGMAEAFF. The CDR3 coding sequence is TGCGCCAGCAGCCCCGGGACAGGGATGGCTGAAGCTTTCTTT.

The gene calls are TRBV5-1 and TRBJ2-2, with 9 bases aligning to TRBD2. Germline lookup yields CDR1 SGHRS and CDR2 YFSETQ. The CDR3 is made up of 17 amino acids. V dropped 4 bases and J dropped 2; count of bases not matched to a gene: 9. CDR3 in amino acids: CASSAATSGLNTGELFF. DNA for the CDR3: TGCGCCAGCAGCGCCGCGACTAGCGGCCTCAACACCGGGGAGCTGTTTTTT.

J is TRBJ1-2 and V is TRBV5-1, with 10 bases matching TRBD1. Germline V lookup: CDR1 SGHRS, CDR2 YFSETQ. V gave up 6 bases and J gave up 0 bases; unmatched junction bases: 14. The CDR3 is 18 amino acids. CDR3 sequence reads: CASTIKIGTGATNYGYTF. The CDR3 DNA sequence: TGCGCCAGCACTATCAAGATTGGGACAGGGGCGACTAACTATGGCTACACCTTC.

The V call is TRBV7-2, the J call TRBJ2-5, with 8 bases identical to TRBD1. This CDR3 region has 14 residues. V lost 4 bases, J lost 0 bases, and 1 base stayed unmatched. The germline CDR1 and CDR2 sequences are SGHTA and FQGNSA. The CDR3 DNA sequence: TGTGCCAGCAGCTGGACAGGGTACCAAGAGACCCAGTACTTC. It codes for CASSWTGYQETQYF. The whole variable domain, remainder taken from reference TRBV7-2 and TRBJ2-5, is GAGVSQSPSNKVTEKGKDVELRCDPISGHTALYWYRQSLGQGLEFLIYFQGNSAPDKSGLPSDRFSAERTGGSVSTLTIQRTQQEDSAVYLCASSWTGYQETQYFGPGTRLLVL.